This T cell receptor beta chain was identified in a study of vaccination effects on CD4 cells after COVID-19. Whole-study context: BNT162b2 vaccine or mRNA-1273 vaccine was given to participants in two doses.

Antigen-specific CD4+ T cells expanded by the ViraFEST assay with viral peptide pools were then sequenced. Following a roughly 9-day culture, CD4+ T cells were purified. Absence of prior SARS-CoV-2 infection characterized the vaccine recipients, who showed negative nucleocapsid antibodies. Wells each received 1.5 million to 2.5 million PBMC, cultured with 10 IU/ml IL-2 and 9.5 to 10 ug/ml peptides. With regard to this clone: The antigen is not known.

Sequencing was performed with immunoSEQ multiplex PCR; in TCRdb, only in-frame clones are kept and a portion is missing. The sample lists tens of thousands of clones, 75% to 90% seen once, with around 2.4% in the top ten. CDR3 size: 15 residues. Trimming removed 4 bases from V and 5 bases from J, with 16 bases in between. Per the germline V gene, CDR1 is SGHRS and CDR2 is YFSETQ. The gene calls are TRBV5-1 and TRBJ2-1; D possibly corresponds to TRBD1 (5 bases). This clonotype originated in a human donor who received a COVID-19 vaccine. The material sequenced was CD4+ T cells from PBMCs cultured with HCoV-229E spike peptides, taken before COVID-19 vaccination. CDR3 bases: TGCGCCAGCAGCATTAAGGGGAACTCTAACAATGAGCAGTTCTTC. Its protein is CASSIKGNSNNEQFF.